A selection of T cell receptor beta chains follows, all from one sample in a study of blood T cell repertoires in COVID-19. TCRdb's table, derived via immunoSEQ multiplex PCR, lists solely in-frame clones and lacks some. This repertoire shows about 150,000 clones, approximately 80% found once; its top ten account for around 40%. Sequenced material: peripheral blood. The receptors here all came from a human donor in a cohort sampled during active COVID-19. The CDR3 runs from the conserved cysteine through the conserved F or W. D genes are given only for firm matches. Where a row states a size, it is once, few, many or the class of an expanded clone; other rows omit it.

D,size,V,length,J,DNA,CDR3
.,once,TRBV19,15,TRBJ1-4,TGTGCCAGTAGTATAGGGGCTGGAACTAATGAAAAACTGTTTTTT,CASSIGAGTNEKLFF
TRBD2,.,TRBV5-4,15,TRBJ2-7,TGTGCCAGCAGCTTAAGACTAGCGGGGGCCAACGAGCAGTACTTC,CASSLRLAGANEQYF
.,.,TRBV7-2,14,TRBJ2-7,TGTGCCAGCAGCTCCGGGACACTTACCCACGAGCAGTACTTC,CASSSGTLTHEQYF
.,.,TRBV5-1,18,TRBJ2-3,TGCGCCAGCAGCTTGGTTTTGACGGCAGCGGATACTGTAGATACGCAGTATTTT,CASSLVLTAADTVDTQYF
.,.,TRBV9,13,TRBJ1-2,TGTGCCAGCAGCGTAGCGGCGGGGGGCGGCTACACCTTC,CASSVAAGGGYTF
TRBD1,.,TRBV10-3,14,TRBJ2-7,TGTGCCATCAGGGGCACGGGACAGTCCTACGAGCAGTACTTC,CAIRGTGQSYEQYF
TRBD2,.,TRBV19,16,TRBJ2-1,TGTGCCAGTACTGCGGGGGGGGTCGGCTACTACAATGAGCAGTTCTTC,CASTAGGVGYYNEQFF
.,.,TRBV5-1,14,TRBJ1-1,TGCGCCAGCAGCCCCGACAGCTCGAACACTGAAGCTTTCTTT,CASSPDSSNTEAFF
.,.,TRBV10-3,14,TRBJ1-1,TGTGCCATCAGTGAGTTAGATTCGGGGACTGAAGCTTTCTTT,CAISELDSGTEAFF
TRBD1,.,TRBV6-5,15,TRBJ1-1,TGTGCCAGCAACCAGAATTACAGGGGGAAGGCTGAAGCTTTCTTT,CASNQNYRGKAEAFF
TRBD1,.,TRBV4-1,15,TRBJ2-1,TGCGCCAGCAGCCGGACAGGGGACCCTCGCAATGAGCAGTTCTTC,CASSRTGDPRNEQFF
.,.,TRBV10-3,15,TRBJ1-3,TGTGCCATCAGTGAGGGACTGTCCTCTGGAAACACCATATATTTT,CAISEGLSSGNTIYF
TRBD2,.,TRBV3-1/TRBV3-2,15,TRBJ2-1,TGTGCCAGCAGCCAAGTCGGGGGGGATTACAATGAGCAGTTCTTC,CASSQVGGDYNEQFF
TRBD2,.,TRBV6-6,14,TRBJ2-1,TGTGCCAGCAGTGGGACTAGCGGCTACAATGAGCAGTTCTTC,CASSGTSGYNEQFF
.,.,TRBV10-3,16,TRBJ2-4,TGTGCCATCAGTGAGTGGGCAGAACTAGCCAAAAACATTCAGTACTTC,CAISEWAELAKNIQYF
TRBD1,.,TRBV19,15,TRBJ2-2,TGTGCCAGTAGTAGCACAGGGGGCCTCACCGGGGAGCTGTTTTTT,CASSSTGGLTGELFF
.,.,TRBV10-3,14,TRBJ1-2,TGTGCCATCAGTGAGGGGACATCCAACTATGGCTACACCTTC,CAISEGTSNYGYTF
.,.,TRBV5-4,15,TRBJ2-3,TGTGCCAGCAGCTTGTCGGCCCTCGGGGGAGATACGCAGTATTTT,CASSLSALGGDTQYF
.,.,TRBV6-1,16,TRBJ2-3,TGTGCCAGCAGTGGGCAGAGGCCTTTCGCCACAGATACGCAGTATTTT,CASSGQRPFATDTQYF
TRBD1,few,TRBV18,14,TRBJ2-7,TGTGCCAGCCGATCCAGGGGGAGCTCCTACGAGCAGTACTTC,CASRSRGSSYEQYF
TRBD1,few,TRBV10-3,16,TRBJ1-3,TGTGCCACCCTCGGACTAACAGGGGACTCTGGAAACACCATATATTTT,CATLGLTGDSGNTIYF
TRBD1,.,TRBV6-2/TRBV6-3,13,TRBJ1-1,TGTGCCAGCAGCAGACAGGGGCCCACTGAAGCTTTCTTT,CASSRQGPTEAFF
TRBD1,once,TRBV14,14,TRBJ2-7,TGTGCCAGCAGCCCGACAGGGTTTCGGTACGAGCAGTACTTC,CASSPTGFRYEQYF
.,.,TRBV9,15,TRBJ1-1,TGTGCCAGCAGCAGAGGTGGAAATATGAACACTGAAGCTTTCTTT,CASSRGGNMNTEAFF